What follows are 7 T cell receptor beta chains derived from one specimen sequenced in a study of vaccination and CD4 T cells after COVID-19. Antigens of these TCRs are unknown. The treatment was: roughly ten-day PBMC culture with coronavirus spike peptide pools or control peptides (ViraFEST assay). Scientists ran DNA taken from cultured CD4+ T cells through the Oncomine TCR Beta short-read assay for sequencing. TCRdb processed the PCR reads anew with MiXCR; each CDR3 protein has one entry. The table has around 19,000 distinct CDR3 sequences, roughly 29% seen once; the top ten hold about a sixth. Sequenced sample: cultured CD4+ T cells from blood. The receptors stem from a human donor with COVID-19.

The J gene is TRBJ2-2, the V gene TRBV19; 10 bases fit TRBD2. The length of the CDR3 is 16 residues. Unmatched junction bases numbered 8, after V lost 4 bases and J lost 6 bases. Germline V lookup: CDR1 LNHDA, CDR2 SQIVND (reference sequence). The CDR3 sequence: CASSTGDSGGSGELFF. In DNA, the CDR3 is TGTGCCAGTAGTACCGGGGATAGCGGGGGGTCCGGGGAGCTGTTTTTT.

The chain links TRBV6-1 to TRBJ1-4; D perhaps matches TRBD1 (6 bases). V was trimmed by 7 bases and J by 0 bases, leaving 12 bases between them. The CDR3 consists of 15 residues. From germline, CDR1 is MNHNS and CDR2 SASEGT. The CDR3 DNA sequence: TGTGCCAGCATATCGAGGGGGGCAACTAATGAAAAACTGTTTTTT. It is translated as CASISRGATNEKLFF.

The chain carries TRBV6-1 and TRBJ2-2; D not certain. There are 15 residues in the CDR3. V was shortened by 10 bases and J by 0 bases, with 15 bases between the two germline ends. Germline loops: CDR1 MNHNS, CDR2 SASEGT. In DNA form, the CDR3 reads TGTGCCACCCGGGCAGCTGTCGCGAACACCGGGGAGCTGTTTTTT. Protein: CATRAAVANTGELFF.

This clonotype was seen a handful of times. The chain carries TRBV28 and TRBJ1-1; D gene ambiguous. Germline CDR1 MDHEN, CDR2 SYDVKM. V was clipped by 5 bases and J by 9 bases, with 13 bases between them. This CDR3 spans 12 amino acids. The CDR3 here is CASSVTEIKAFF. The DNA for the CDR3 is TGTGCCAGCAGTGTGACCGAGATAAAAGCTTTCTTT.

This clonotype was seen only once. The chain is built from TRBV6-1 and TRBJ2-3, with 12 bases aligning to TRBD2. The V gene end was trimmed by 6 bases and the J gene end by 8 bases; junction bases not matched to a gene: 9. The length of the CDR3 is 15 residues. Germline V CDR1 and CDR2: MNHNS, SASEGT. The CDR3 DNA follows: TGTGCCAGCAGGATACTAGCGGGGGGACGGGGTACGCAGTATTTT. This codes for CASRILAGGRGTQYF.

V and J are TRBV19 and TRBJ1-5, with D hard to call. With 8 bases removed from V and 11 bases from J, the gap between germline ends came to 25 bases. The CDR3 has 15 residues. In germline, CDR1 is LNHDA, CDR2 SQIVND (reference sequence). CDR3 in amino acids: CASCGLGERDRTQHF. The CDR3 nucleotides read TGTGCCAGTTGTGGATTGGGAGAGCGGGATCGGACCCAGCATTTT.

V and J are TRBV9 and TRBJ2-7; D perhaps matches TRBD2 (5 bases). Germline V gene sequence: CDR1 SGDLS, CDR2 YYNGEE. Between the trimmed V and J ends, which lost 4 bases and 3 bases, there was a span of 14 bases. This CDR3 comprises 14 residues. The CDR3 DNA reads as TGTGCCAGCAGCCCTGGTCTAGCAGGCTACGAGCAGTACTTC. Residues: CASSPGLAGYEQYF.